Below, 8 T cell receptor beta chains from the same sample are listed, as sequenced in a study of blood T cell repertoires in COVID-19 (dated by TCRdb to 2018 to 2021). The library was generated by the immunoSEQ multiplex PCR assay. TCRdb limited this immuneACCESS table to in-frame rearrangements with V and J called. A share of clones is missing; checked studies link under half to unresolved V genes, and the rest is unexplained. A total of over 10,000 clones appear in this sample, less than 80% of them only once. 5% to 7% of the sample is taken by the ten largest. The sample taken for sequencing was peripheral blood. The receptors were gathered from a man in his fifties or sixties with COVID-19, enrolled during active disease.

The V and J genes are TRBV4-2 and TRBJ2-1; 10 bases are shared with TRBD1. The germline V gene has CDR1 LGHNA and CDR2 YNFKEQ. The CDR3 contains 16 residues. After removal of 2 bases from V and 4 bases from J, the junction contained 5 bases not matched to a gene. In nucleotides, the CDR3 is TGTGCCAGCAGCCAAATTAGGACAGGGGGGTACAATGAGCAGTTCTTC. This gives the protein CASSQIRTGGYNEQFF.

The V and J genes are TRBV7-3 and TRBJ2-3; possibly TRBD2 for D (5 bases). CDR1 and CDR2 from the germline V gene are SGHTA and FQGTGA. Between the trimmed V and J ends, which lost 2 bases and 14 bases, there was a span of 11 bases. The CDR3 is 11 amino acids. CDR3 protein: CASSLEGLMYF. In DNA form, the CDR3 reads TGTGCCAGCAGCTTAGAAGGACTCATGTATTTT.

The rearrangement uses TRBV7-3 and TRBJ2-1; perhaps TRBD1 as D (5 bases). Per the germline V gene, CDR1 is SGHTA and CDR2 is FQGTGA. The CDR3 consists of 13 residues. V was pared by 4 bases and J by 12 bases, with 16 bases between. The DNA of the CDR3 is TGTGCCAGCAGCTCCCGACAGACCTCCAGGCAGTTCTTC. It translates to CASSSRQTSRQFF.

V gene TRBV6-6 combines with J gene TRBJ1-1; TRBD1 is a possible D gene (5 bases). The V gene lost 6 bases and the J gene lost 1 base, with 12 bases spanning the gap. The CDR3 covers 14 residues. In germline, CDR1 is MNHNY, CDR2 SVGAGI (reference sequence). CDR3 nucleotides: TGTGCCAGCAGCGGGGGAATTGCGAACACTGAAGCTTTCTTT. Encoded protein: CASSGGIANTEAFF.

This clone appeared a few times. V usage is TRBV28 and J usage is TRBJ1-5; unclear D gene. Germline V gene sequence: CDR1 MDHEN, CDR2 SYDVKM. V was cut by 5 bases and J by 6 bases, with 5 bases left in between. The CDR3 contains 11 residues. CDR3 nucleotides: TGTGCCAGCAGTCGAGCTCAGCCCCAGCATTTT. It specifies CASSRAQPQHF. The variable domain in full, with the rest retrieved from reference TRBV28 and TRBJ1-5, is DVKVTQSSRYLVKRTGEKVFLECVQDMDHENMFWYRQDPGLGLRLIYFSYDVKMKEKGDIPEGYSVSREKKERFSLILESASTNQTSMYLCASSRAQPQHFGDGTRLSIL.

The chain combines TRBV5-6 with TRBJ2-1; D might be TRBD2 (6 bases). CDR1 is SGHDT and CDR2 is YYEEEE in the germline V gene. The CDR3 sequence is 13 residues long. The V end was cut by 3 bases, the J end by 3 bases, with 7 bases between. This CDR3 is CASSYGSYNEQFF. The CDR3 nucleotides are TGTGCCAGCAGCTACGGGAGCTACAATGAGCAGTTCTTC.

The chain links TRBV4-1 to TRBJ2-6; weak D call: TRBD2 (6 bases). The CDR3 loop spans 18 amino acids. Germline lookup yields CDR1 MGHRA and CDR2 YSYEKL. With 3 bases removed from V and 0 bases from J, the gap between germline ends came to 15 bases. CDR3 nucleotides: TGCGCCAGCAGCCAGACTGGGACGGGAGACTCTGGGGCCAACGTCCTGACTTTC. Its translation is CASSQTGTGDSGANVLTF.

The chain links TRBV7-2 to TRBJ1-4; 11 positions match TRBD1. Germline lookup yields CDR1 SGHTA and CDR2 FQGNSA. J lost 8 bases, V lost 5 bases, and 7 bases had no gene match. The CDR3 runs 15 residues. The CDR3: CASSPTGTGGEKLFF. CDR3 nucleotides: TGTGCCAGCAGCCCGACCGGGACAGGGGGGGAAAAACTGTTTTTT.